This T cell receptor beta chain was found in a study of blood T cell repertoires in COVID-19. The wider study: Some COVID-19 samples were acute and others convalescent; all came from the United States, Italy and Spain. Sample material is recorded as cDNA or gDNA derived from T cells, B-cell-depleted T cells, or PBMCs.

Germline assignment: CDR1 MNHNS and CDR2 SASEGT. The CDR3 contains 16 residues. V shed 2 bases and J shed 1 base, with 13 bases lying between them. As originally analysed: Estimates of nucleated cell counts were drawn from the amplification of reference gene primers. Sequencing used immunoSEQ multiplex PCR; TCRdb keeps in-frame clones, though not all of them. V and J calls and clone size are as listed in that table; D and trimming were resolved from the DNA. The sample includes tens of thousands of clones, 87% of them seen just once. This chain connects TRBV6-1 to TRBJ2-3, with D unresolved. The clonotype originates from a male donor with acute or convalescent COVID-19. The specimen sequenced was peripheral blood. CDR3 DNA sequence: TGTGCCAGCAGTGAAACAGCATTCCAGGGCACAGATACGCAGTATTTT. Amino acids: CASSETAFQGTDTQYF.